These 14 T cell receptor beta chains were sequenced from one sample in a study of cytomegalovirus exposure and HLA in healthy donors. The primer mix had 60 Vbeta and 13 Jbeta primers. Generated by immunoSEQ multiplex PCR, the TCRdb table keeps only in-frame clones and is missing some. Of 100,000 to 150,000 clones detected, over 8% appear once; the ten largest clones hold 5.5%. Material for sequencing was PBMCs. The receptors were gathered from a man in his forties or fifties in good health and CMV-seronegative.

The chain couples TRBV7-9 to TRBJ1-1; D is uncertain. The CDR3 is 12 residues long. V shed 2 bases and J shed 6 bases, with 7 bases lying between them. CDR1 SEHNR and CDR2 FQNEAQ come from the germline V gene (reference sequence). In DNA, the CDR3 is TGTGCCAGCAGCTTATTCCCCTCTGAAGCTTTCTTT. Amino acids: CASSLFPSEAFF.

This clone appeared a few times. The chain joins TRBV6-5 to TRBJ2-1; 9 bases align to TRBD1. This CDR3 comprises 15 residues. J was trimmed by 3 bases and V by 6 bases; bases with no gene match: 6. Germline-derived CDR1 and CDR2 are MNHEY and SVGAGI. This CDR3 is CASSQQGAGYNEQFF. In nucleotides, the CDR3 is TGTGCCAGCAGCCAACAGGGGGCCGGCTACAATGAGCAGTTCTTC.

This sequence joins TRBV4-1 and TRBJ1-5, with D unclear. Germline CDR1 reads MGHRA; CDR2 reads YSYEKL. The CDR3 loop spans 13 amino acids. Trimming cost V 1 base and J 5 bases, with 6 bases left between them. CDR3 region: CASSQAPDQPQHF. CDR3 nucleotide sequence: TGCGCCAGCAGCCAAGCCCCAGATCAGCCCCAGCATTTT.

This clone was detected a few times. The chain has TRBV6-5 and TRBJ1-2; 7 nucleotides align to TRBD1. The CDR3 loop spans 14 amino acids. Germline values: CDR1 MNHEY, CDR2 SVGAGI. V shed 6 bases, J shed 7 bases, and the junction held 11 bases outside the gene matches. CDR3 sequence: CASRPPGQKSGYTF. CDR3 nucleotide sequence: TGTGCCAGCAGACCTCCGGGACAGAAGTCTGGCTACACCTTC.

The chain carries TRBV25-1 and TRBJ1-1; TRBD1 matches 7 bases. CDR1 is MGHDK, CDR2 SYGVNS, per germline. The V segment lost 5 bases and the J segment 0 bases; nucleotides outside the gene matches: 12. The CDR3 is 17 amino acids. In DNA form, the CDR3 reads TGTGCCAGCAGTAGGGTGGTGGGACAGACCATGAACACTGAAGCTTTCTTT. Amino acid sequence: CASSRVVGQTMNTEAFF.

DNA of the CDR3: TGTGCCAGCAGTTACTTTGAGCTCCCCGAGACAGATACGCAGTATTTT. This codes for CASSYFELPETDTQYF. This rearrangement joins TRBV6-6 to TRBJ2-3; D remains unclear. The CDR3 has 16 amino acids. Trimming stripped 1 base from V and 3 bases from J, with 14 bases between. CDR1 MNHNY and CDR2 SVGAGI come from the germline V gene (reference sequence).

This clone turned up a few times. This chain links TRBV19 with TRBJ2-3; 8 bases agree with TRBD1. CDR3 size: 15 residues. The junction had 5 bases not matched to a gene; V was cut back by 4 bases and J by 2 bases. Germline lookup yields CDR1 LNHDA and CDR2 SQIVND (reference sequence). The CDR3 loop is CASSTDRGFTDTQYF. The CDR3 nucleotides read TGTGCCAGTAGTACCGACAGGGGTTTCACAGATACGCAGTATTTT.

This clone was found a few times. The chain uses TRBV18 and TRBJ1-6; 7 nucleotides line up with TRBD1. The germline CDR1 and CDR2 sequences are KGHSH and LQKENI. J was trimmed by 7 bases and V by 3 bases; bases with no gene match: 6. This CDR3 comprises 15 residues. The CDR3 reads CASSPRDSKNSPLHF. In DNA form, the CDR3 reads TGTGCCAGCTCACCTAGGGACAGCAAAAATTCACCCCTCCACTTT.

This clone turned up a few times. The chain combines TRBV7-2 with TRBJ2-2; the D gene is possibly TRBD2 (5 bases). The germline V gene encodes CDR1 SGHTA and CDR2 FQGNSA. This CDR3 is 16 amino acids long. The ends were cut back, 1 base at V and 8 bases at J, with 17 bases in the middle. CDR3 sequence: CASSLDLARPGGELFF. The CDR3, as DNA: TGTGCCAGCAGCTTAGACCTAGCCCGCCCTGGAGGGGAGCTGTTTTTT.

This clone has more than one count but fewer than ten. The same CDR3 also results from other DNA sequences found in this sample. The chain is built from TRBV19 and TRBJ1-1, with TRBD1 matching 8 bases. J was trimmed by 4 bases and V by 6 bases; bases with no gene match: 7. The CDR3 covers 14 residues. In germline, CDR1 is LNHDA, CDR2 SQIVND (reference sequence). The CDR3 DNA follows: TGTGCCAGTAGAACGGGACAGGTGGGCACTGAAGCTTTCTTT. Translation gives CASRTGQVGTEAFF.

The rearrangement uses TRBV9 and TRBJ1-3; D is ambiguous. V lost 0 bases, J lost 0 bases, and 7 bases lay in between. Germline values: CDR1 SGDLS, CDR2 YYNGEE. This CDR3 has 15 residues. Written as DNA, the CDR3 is TGTGCCAGCAGCGTAGGAGGTCCCTCTGGAAACACCATATATTTT. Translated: CASSVGGPSGNTIYF. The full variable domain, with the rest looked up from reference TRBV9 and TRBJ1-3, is DSGVTQTPKHLITATGQRVTLRCSPRSGDLSVYWYQQSLDQGLQFLIQYYNGEERAKGNILERFSAQQFPDLHSELNLSSLELGDSALYFCASSVGGPSGNTIYFGEGSWLTVV.

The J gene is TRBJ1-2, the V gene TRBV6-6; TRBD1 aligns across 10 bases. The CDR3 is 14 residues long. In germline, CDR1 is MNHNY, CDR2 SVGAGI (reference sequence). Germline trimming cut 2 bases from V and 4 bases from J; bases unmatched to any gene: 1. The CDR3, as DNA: TGTGCCAGCAGTTACGACAGGGGGCCCTATGGCTACACCTTC. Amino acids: CASSYDRGPYGYTF.

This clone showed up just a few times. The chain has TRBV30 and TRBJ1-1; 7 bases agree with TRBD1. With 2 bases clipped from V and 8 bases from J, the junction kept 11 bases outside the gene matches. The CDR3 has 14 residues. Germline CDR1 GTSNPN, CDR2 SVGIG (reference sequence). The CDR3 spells CAWSLFHRGEEAFF. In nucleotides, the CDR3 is TGTGCCTGGAGTCTCTTCCACAGGGGTGAGGAAGCTTTCTTT.

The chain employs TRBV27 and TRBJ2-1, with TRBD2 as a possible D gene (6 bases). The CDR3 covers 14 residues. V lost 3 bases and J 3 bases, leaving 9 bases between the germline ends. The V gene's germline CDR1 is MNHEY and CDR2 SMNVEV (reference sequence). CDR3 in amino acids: CASSFNGGYNEQFF. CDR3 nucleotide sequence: TGTGCCAGCAGTTTCAACGGGGGCTACAATGAGCAGTTCTTC.